This T cell receptor (beta chain) was obtained from a study of blood T cell repertoires in COVID-19. At the level of the study: Some COVID-19 samples were acute and others convalescent; all came from the United States, Italy and Spain.

This CDR3 has 14 amino acids. V was trimmed by 6 bases and J by 3 bases, leaving 10 bases between them. CDR1 KGHDR and CDR2 SFDVKD come from the germline V gene. Across over 20 US areas, participants ranged in age from roughly 18 to 95 years. Recovery meant two consecutive negative NP/OP PCR tests, professional clearance, or resolved symptoms. In the authors' workflow: Estimation of nucleated cell counts was performed using reference gene primer amplification. Measured with immunoSEQ multiplex PCR; TCRdb has only the in-frame clones, and not every one. D and trimming were read from the DNA, whereas the V and J calls and clone size are those reported in that table. The top ten hold under 2% of the sample, which has 200,000 to 250,000 clones, more than 80% seen once.

This rearrangement joins TRBV24-1 to TRBJ2-2; D may be TRBD1 (6 bases). The TCR originated in a man aged 55 to 70 who had recovered from COVID-19. Material for sequencing was PBMCs or T cells enriched from blood (not recorded which). The CDR3 sequence is CATSNPGDTGELFF. The CDR3, as DNA: TGTGCCACCAGTAATCCAGGGGACACCGGGGAGCTGTTTTTT.